The 7 T cell receptor beta chains below were found in one sample sequenced in a study of radiation and T cells in renal cell carcinoma. Time point reported: blood 2 weeks post-SBRT. The treatment is: 15 Gy SBRT to primary tumor, nephrectomy 4 weeks later. Method: immunoSEQ multiplex PCR; TCRdb's copy keeps in-frame clones and lacks some. There are some 130,000 clones in the sample; about 81% occur only once, and 1.5% to 2% lies in the top ten. Here the sequenced sample was blood, taken from a patient whose treatment included radiotherapy and nephrectomy. All receptors derive from a woman aged 55-75 years with renal cell carcinoma.

The chain is built from TRBV27 and TRBJ1-2; D is possibly TRBD1 (5 bases). Trimming left V 2 bases short and J 8 bases short, with 15 bases between. Germline V gene sequence: CDR1 MNHEY, CDR2 SMNVEV (reference sequence). The CDR3 loop spans 14 amino acids. CDR3: CASSLTGGVGGYTF. The CDR3 nucleotides are TGTGCCAGCAGTTTAACAGGCGGGGTAGGGGGCTACACCTTC.

The V call is TRBV19, the J call TRBJ1-2; D gene ambiguous. CDR1 LNHDA and CDR2 SQIVND come from the germline V gene (reference sequence). The CDR3 extends over 13 amino acids. Trimming cost V 3 bases and J 4 bases, with 9 bases left between them. The CDR3 spells CASSMSILYGYTF. The CDR3 nucleotides read TGTGCCAGTAGTATGTCCATACTCTATGGCTACACCTTC.

This chain uses TRBV5-8 with TRBJ1-2, with TRBD1 matching over 10 bases. V lost 4 bases, J lost 6 bases, and 3 bases stayed unmatched. Germline-derived CDR1 and CDR2 are SGHTS and YDEGEE. The CDR3 spans 13 residues. The CDR3 protein is CASSETGGDGYTF. CDR3 bases: TGTGCCAGCAGCGAGACAGGGGGCGATGGCTACACCTTC.

This clone has just a few counts. This chain joins TRBV18 and TRBJ2-1, with a tentative D call TRBD2 (6 bases). CDR1 is KGHSH, CDR2 LQKENI, per germline. With 4 bases removed from V and 4 bases from J, the gap between germline ends came to 17 bases. The CDR3 spans 16 residues. CDR3 DNA: TGTGCCAGCTCACTATTACTAGCAACCCCATACAATGAGCAGTTCTTC. Residues: CASSLLLATPYNEQFF.

J is TRBJ2-1 and V is TRBV6-1; perhaps TRBD1 as D (6 bases). Germline V CDR1 and CDR2: MNHNS, SASEGT. The CDR3 has 13 amino acids. V lost 8 bases and J 6 bases, leaving 14 bases between the germline ends. CDR3 DNA sequence: TGTGCCAGCTCGACAGGCAGGGGCAATGAGCAGTTCTTC. Translation gives CASSTGRGNEQFF.

This clone was observed once. The chain joins TRBV6-5 to TRBJ1-4; D unresolved. V lost 5 bases and J lost 5, with 6 bases in between. This CDR3 comprises 12 residues. CDR1 and CDR2 (germline): MNHEY, SVGAGI. The CDR3 sequence is CASSVSNEKLFF. The CDR3 DNA reads as TGTGCCAGCAGTGTCTCGAATGAAAAACTGTTTTTT.

CDR3 DNA sequence: TGTGCCACGGGTACAGGGGCCCCAGATACGCAGTATTTT. Protein product: CATGTGAPDTQYF. The J gene is TRBJ2-3, the V gene TRBV10-3; TRBD1 matches at 7 bases. Looked up from germline, CDR1 is ENHRY and CDR2 is SYGVKD. V lost 10 bases, J lost 4 bases, and 8 bases stayed unmatched. This CDR3 is 13 amino acids long.